A selection of T cell receptor beta chains follows, all from one sample in a study of T cell changes during pregnancy in multiple sclerosis. Sequencing was performed with immunoSEQ multiplex PCR; in TCRdb, only in-frame clones are kept and a portion is missing. This repertoire shows 65,000 to 80,000 clones, about nine tenths found once; its top ten account for roughly 1.5%. Sequencing used peripheral blood, obtained in the third trimester of pregnancy. Every receptor here comes from a female donor with multiple sclerosis, enrolled in a pregnancy study. The CDR3 runs from the conserved cysteine through the conserved F or W. A D gene is named only where the DNA matches it firmly. Size is omitted from some rows. Given values are once, few, many or a class for expanded clones.

CDR3: CASSPPGTSSYNEQFF
DNA: TGTGCCAGCTCACCACCTGGGACTAGCTCCTACAATGAGCAGTTCTTC
size: -
V: TRBV18
J: TRBJ2-1
D: TRBD2

CDR3: CASSMGGANYGYTF
DNA: TGTGCCAGTAGTATGGGAGGGGCGAACTATGGCTACACCTTC
size: -
V: TRBV19
J: TRBJ1-2
D: -

CDR3: CASRPGTGYQETQYF
DNA: TGTGCCAGTAGACCGGGGACAGGCTATCAAGAGACCCAGTACTTC
size: -
V: TRBV19
J: TRBJ2-5
D: TRBD1

CDR3: CASSAGGRSPLHF
DNA: TGTGCCAGCAGTGCAGGGGGTCGGTCACCCCTCCACTTT
size: -
V: TRBV6-4
J: TRBJ1-6
D: TRBD1

CDR3: CASSLIVDRVFEQFF
DNA: TGTGCCAGCAGTTTAATAGTGGACAGGGTTTTTGAGCAGTTCTTC
size: -
V: TRBV27
J: TRBJ2-1
D: TRBD1

CDR3: CASSSGGVAGGYEQYF
DNA: TGTGCCAGCAGCTCCGGGGGAGTAGCGGGAGGCTACGAGCAGTACTTC
size: once
V: TRBV7-2
J: TRBJ2-7
D: TRBD2

CDR3: CASSGKGLLAGQPQHF
DNA: TGTGCCAGCAGTGGGAAAGGCCTCCTCGCGGGTCAGCCCCAGCATTTT
size: -
V: TRBV6-1
J: TRBJ1-5
D: -

CDR3: CASSPDSGRAYEQYF
DNA: TGTGCCAGCAGCCCCGATAGCGGGAGGGCCTACGAGCAGTACTTC
size: -
V: TRBV2
J: TRBJ2-7
D: TRBD2

CDR3: CASISYEQFF
DNA: TGTGCCAGCATATCTTATGAGCAGTTCTTC
size: -
V: TRBV6-1
J: TRBJ2-1
D: -

CDR3: CASRTGFTEAFF
DNA: TGTGCCAGCAGGACAGGGTTCACTGAAGCTTTCTTT
size: -
V: TRBV6-5
J: TRBJ1-1
D: TRBD1

CDR3: CASSISSGAYNEQFF
DNA: TGTGCCAGTAGTATCTCTAGCGGGGCCTACAATGAGCAGTTCTTC
size: -
V: TRBV19
J: TRBJ2-1
D: TRBD2

CDR3: CASSIDLGWTPNEKLFF
DNA: TGTGCCAGTAGTATAGATCTCGGATGGACACCTAATGAAAAACTGTTTTTT
size: once
V: TRBV19
J: TRBJ1-4
D: -

CDR3: CASSPRNRADEQYF
DNA: TGTGCCAGCTCACCGAGGAACAGGGCGGACGAGCAGTACTTC
size: -
V: TRBV18
J: TRBJ2-7
D: -

CDR3: CASSRQGASYEQYF
DNA: TGTGCCAGCAGCCGACAGGGGGCTTCCTACGAGCAGTACTTC
size: -
V: TRBV5-6
J: TRBJ2-7
D: TRBD1

CDR3: CASSDGVPLVDGANVLTF
DNA: TGTGCCAGCAGTGACGGGGTTCCACTTGTGGACGGGGCCAACGTCCTGACTTTC
size: -
V: TRBV25-1
J: TRBJ2-6
D: -